The next 20 T cell receptor beta chains were all read from a single sample in a study of cytomegalovirus exposure and HLA in healthy donors. Some clones are missing from TCRdb's copy, which holds only in-frame ones; the method was immunoSEQ multiplex PCR. The profile shows about 130,000 clones, about 90% of them singletons. Specimen: PBMCs. The receptors were sampled from a man younger than 45 in good health and CMV-seronegative.

The chain employs TRBV30 and TRBJ2-7; 8 nucleotides line up with TRBD2. The CDR3 runs to 13 residues. Per the germline V gene, CDR1 is GTSNPN and CDR2 is SVGIG (reference sequence). The V and J ends lost 2 bases and 6 bases, in that order; junction bases with no gene match: 6. In DNA, the CDR3 is TGTGCCTGGAGTACCGGGAGGGTAGCCGAGCAGTACTTC. Protein: CAWSTGRVAEQYF.

This clone was detected only once. V is TRBV5-6 and J is TRBJ2-7; D remains unclear. The length of the CDR3 is 11 residues. CDR1 is SGHDT, CDR2 YYEEEE, per germline. V was trimmed by 1 base and J by 7 bases, leaving 6 bases between them. The CDR3 here is CASSLTREQYF. CDR3 DNA sequence: TGTGCCAGCAGCTTGACTCGTGAGCAGTACTTC.

CDR3 region: CASSPQGAGGRYTF. The CDR3 nucleotides read TGTGCCAGCAGCCCCCAAGGGGCAGGGGGTCGGTACACCTTC. The V and J genes are TRBV9 and TRBJ1-2, with 7 bases aligning to TRBD1. The CDR3 has 14 residues. Germline CDR1 SGDLS, CDR2 YYNGEE. V shed 4 bases and J 11 bases; nucleotides not matched to a gene: 14.

The CDR3 DNA is TGTGCCAGCAGTACAGGGGACGGCAATCAGCCCCAGCATTTT. Amino acids: CASSTGDGNQPQHF. The genes are TRBV2 and TRBJ1-5; 7 bases agree with TRBD1. Germline assignment: CDR1 SNHLY and CDR2 FYNNEI. The CDR3 covers 14 residues. With V trimmed by 5 bases and J by 2 bases, 3 bases remained unmatched.

The V call is TRBV5-4, the J call TRBJ1-1; 11 positions agree with TRBD1. The CDR3 covers 15 residues. The ends lost 2 bases at V and 4 bases at J; junction bases unmatched: 4. Germline assignment: CDR1 SGHNT and CDR2 YYREEE (reference sequence). CDR3 in amino acids: CASSFGDRGATEAFF. The CDR3 DNA follows: TGTGCCAGCAGCTTTGGGGACAGGGGGGCCACTGAAGCTTTCTTT.

The rearrangement uses TRBV4-1 and TRBJ2-2; possible D gene TRBD2, 6 bases. Germline lookup yields CDR1 MGHRA and CDR2 YSYEKL. This CDR3 is built from 15 residues. V lost 1 base to trimming and J lost 6 bases, with 12 bases between them. The CDR3 DNA sequence: TGCGCCAGCAGCCAAGGCCGGGAGACGGCCGGGGAGCTGTTTTTT. Translating gives CASSQGRETAGELFF.

The rearrangement uses TRBV5-4 and TRBJ2-7, with D possibly being TRBD2 (5 bases). Germline CDR1 SGHNT, CDR2 YYREEE (reference sequence). This CDR3 is built from 13 residues. Trimming shortened V by 0 bases and J by 9 bases, and 13 bases separated the two germline ends. CDR3 residues: CASSLGPLEGQYF. CDR3 DNA sequence: TGTGCCAGCAGCTTGGGCCCCCTTGAGGGGCAGTACTTC.

The chain joins TRBV5-4 to TRBJ2-7, with D perhaps TRBD2 (7 bases). The germline V gene encodes CDR1 SGHNT and CDR2 YYREEE (reference sequence). The length of the CDR3 is 15 residues. The germline V and J ends were trimmed by 0 bases and 4 bases, with 14 bases remaining between them. The CDR3 here is CASSLVGRGMYEQYF. The CDR3 region has the DNA TGTGCCAGCAGCTTGGTAGGGAGGGGGATGTACGAGCAGTACTTC.

J is TRBJ1-2 and V is TRBV5-1; D call uncertain. The CDR3 covers 13 residues. Germline V gene lookup returns CDR1 SGHRS and CDR2 YFSETQ. V lost 3 bases and J lost 2, with 8 bases in between. The CDR3 here is CASSSGFNYGYTF. The DNA of the CDR3 is TGCGCCAGCAGCTCGGGATTCAACTATGGCTACACCTTC.

The V call is TRBV6-6, the J call TRBJ1-5; 7 positions match TRBD1. Per the germline V gene, CDR1 is MNHNY and CDR2 is SVGAGI (reference sequence). The V segment lost 6 bases and the J segment 0 bases; nucleotides outside the gene matches: 8. The CDR3 runs to 16 residues. CDR3 residues: CASSFTGTDSNQPQHF. CDR3 sequence (DNA): TGTGCCAGCAGCTTCACGGGGACAGATAGCAATCAGCCCCAGCATTTT.

The J gene is TRBJ1-1, the V gene TRBV4-1, with D perhaps TRBD1 (5 bases). This CDR3 has 15 residues. Per the germline V gene, CDR1 is MGHRA and CDR2 is YSYEKL. Trimming removed 8 bases at V and 1 base at J, with 17 bases between. The CDR3 spells CASRTVGQPNTEAFF. CDR3 bases: TGCGCCAGCCGCACCGTCGGACAACCGAACACTGAAGCTTTCTTT.

Only one count was recorded for this clone. The rearrangement joins TRBV29-1 to TRBJ2-1, with TRBD2 matching over 7 bases. J lost 5 bases, V lost 3 bases, and 7 bases had no gene match. The CDR3 loop spans 14 amino acids. CDR1 and CDR2 from the germline V gene are SQVTM and ANQGSEA. The CDR3 coding sequence is TGCAGCGTTGAGGGACTAAGGGAAGACAATGAGCAGTTCTTC. Translated: CSVEGLREDNEQFF.

The gene calls are TRBV5-1 and TRBJ2-2; 12 bases are a match to TRBD2. This CDR3 comprises 15 residues. Germline lookup yields CDR1 SGHRS and CDR2 YFSETQ. V trimming: 0 bases; J trimming: 7 bases; junction bases outside the gene matches: 1. The CDR3 region has the DNA TGCGCCAGCAGCTTGGTGGGACTAGCGGGCGGGGAGCTGTTTTTT. Protein: CASSLVGLAGGELFF.

V and J are TRBV11-2 and TRBJ1-2; D gene ambiguous. The CDR3 extends over 14 amino acids. The V end lost 5 bases, the J end lost 0 bases, and 10 bases lay between the germline ends. CDR1 is SGHAT, CDR2 FQNNGV, per germline. CDR3 in DNA: TGTGCCAGCAGCCCCCCTCGCGCTAACTATGGCTACACCTTC. Translating it yields CASSPPRANYGYTF.

This clone was observed a few times. CDR3 in amino acids: CASTDRDEQFF. CDR3 sequence (DNA): TGTGCCAGTACGGACAGGGATGAGCAGTTCTTC. This chain uses TRBV19 with TRBJ2-1; 8 nucleotides line up with TRBD1. This CDR3 region has 11 residues. The germline V gene encodes CDR1 LNHDA and CDR2 SQIVND (reference sequence). With 7 bases clipped from V and 8 bases from J, the junction kept 1 base outside the gene matches.

This clone was picked up one time. The rearrangement links TRBV5-1 to TRBJ1-1, with D unclear. CDR3 length: 13 amino acids. Germline loops: CDR1 SGHRS, CDR2 YFSETQ. V shed 2 bases and J shed 1 base, with 6 bases lying between them. The CDR3 region is CASSFTGNTEAFF. In DNA, the CDR3 is TGCGCCAGCAGCTTTACCGGGAACACTGAAGCTTTCTTT.

The V call is TRBV5-1, the J call TRBJ2-1; no firm D call. The CDR3 sequence is 11 residues long. Germline assignment: CDR1 SGHRS and CDR2 YFSETQ. The V end was cut by 3 bases, the J end by 4 bases, with 2 bases between. In DNA, the CDR3 is TGCGCCAGCAGCTCTTACAATGAGCAGTTCTTC. Amino acids: CASSSYNEQFF.

The chain joins TRBV7-2 to TRBJ1-5; the D is unclear. V lost 5 bases and J 1 base, leaving 18 bases between the germline ends. This CDR3 spans 17 amino acids. Looked up from germline, CDR1 is SGHTA and CDR2 is FQGNSA. The DNA of the CDR3 is TGTGCCAGCAGCCATCATTCGGGCGGCGGGAGCAATCAGCCCCAGCATTTT. This translates into CASSHHSGGGSNQPQHF.

This chain uses TRBV9 with TRBJ2-1; 11 positions agree with TRBD2. V lost 3 bases and J lost 10; bases outside the gene matches: 9. Germline CDR1 is SGDLS and CDR2 is YYNGEE. The CDR3 totals 15 residues. As DNA, the CDR3 is TGTGCCAGCAGCGGCGTGGCTAGCGGGAGGTTAGAGCAGTTCTTC. Protein sequence: CASSGVASGRLEQFF.

V is TRBV7-9 and J is TRBJ2-3; possibly TRBD2 for D (5 bases). The V and J ends lost 11 bases and 4 bases respectively, with 16 bases between them. Germline V gene lookup returns CDR1 SEHNR and CDR2 FQNEAQ (reference sequence). This CDR3 region has 13 residues. CDR3 nucleotides: TGTGCCGGTGCCGAGGGTTCCGCAGATACGCAGTATTTT. Its translation: CAGAEGSADTQYF.